The clone carrying this T cell receptor (beta chain) was picked up a small number of times. Its target is unknown. The record originates from a study of beta chain features in type 1 diabetes. For the study at large: The examined sorted cells totaled 85 million to 120 million across samples.

Every bit of the isolated RNA underwent reverse transcription, so sequencing read expressed TCRB transcripts. TCRdb's copy holds only in-frame clones and misses some; the assay was immunoSEQ multiplex PCR. Among approximately 360,000 clones listed, around an eighth were seen once. Study-wide findings and caveats: More deletions and fewer insertions at VDJ junctions were found in patients with type 1 diabetes. For Type 1 diabetes patients, all four CD4+ subsets carried TCRB CDR3s that were moderately but significantly shorter.

This CDR3 comprises 11 residues. V was trimmed by 8 bases and J by 8 bases, leaving 7 bases between them. Germline V gives CDR1 LGHNT, CDR2 FRNRAP. One heparinised draw, averaging about 110 mL, was taken per donor. Naive, central memory, regulatory and stem cell-like memory cells within the CD4+ compartment were sorted using CD45RO/CCR7/CD25/CD127/CD95/CD27. This receptor was taken from a young woman with type 1 diabetes. This chain uses TRBV12-5 with TRBJ1-6, with no clear D. Sequencing was performed on naive CD4+ T cells from blood. CDR3 in amino acids: CASSEDSPLHF. As DNA, the CDR3 is TGTGCTAGTTCGGAGGATTCACCCCTCCACTTT.